This TCR beta chain was found in a study of post-analysis software for immune sequencing data. Study-level findings and limits: TRBV5-6, TRBV5-1 and TRBV20-1 were among several TRBV segments more frequent in patients than controls.

Each TCR beta cDNA library carried unique molecular identifiers. Each CDR3 protein is one row after TCRdb ran MiXCR on the PCR reads. The sample shows almost 700,000 distinct CDR3 sequences, approximately 59% of them seen only once. This clonotype was seen only once. Its target is not known. The CDR3 sequence is 19 residues long. CDR1 and CDR2 from the germline V gene are SQVTM and ANQGSEA. Between the trimmed V and J ends, which lost 3 bases and 8 bases, there was a span of 32 bases. The sequencing sample was made of blood. This chain joins TRBV29-1 and TRBJ2-1; D might be TRBD1 or TRBD2, each matching 5 bases. This receptor was obtained from a girl aged 2 to 10 with multiple sclerosis. In nucleotides, the CDR3 is TGCAGCGTTGAGCGGTACGGGGCAGGGAAGGGAAAGTTGGGAGATGAGCAGTTCTTC. Its protein is CSVERYGAGKGKLGDEQFF.